A selection of T cell receptor beta chains follows, all from one sample in a study of blood T cell repertoires in COVID-19. Repertoires were generated with immunoSEQ multiplex PCR, while TCRdb's copy carries only in-frame clones and drops some. This repertoire shows nearly 300,000 clones, roughly 90% found once; its top ten account for less than 3.5%. The sample was PBMCs or T cells enriched from blood (not recorded which). These TCRs come from a woman aged 45-60 years who had been exposed to COVID-19. Each CDR3 is given with its conserved first and last residue. The D gene is left open where the match is weak. Expanded clones are given a class, and other clones once, few, many or no size at all.

v_call	clone_size	d_call	j_call	cdr3_nt	cdr3_aa
TRBV6-2/TRBV6-3	NA	TRBD2	TRBJ2-4	TGTGCCAGCAGTCGAGCGGGGGCGGCCAAAAACATTCAGTACTTC	CASSRAGAAKNIQYF
TRBV11-3	few	TRBD2	TRBJ2-1	TGTGCCAGCAGCTTAGGCGGGGGAAATGAGCAGTTCTTC	CASSLGGGNEQFF
TRBV28	NA	NA	TRBJ1-2	TGTGCCAGCACCGCAGGGTATAATGGCTACACCTTC	CASTAGYNGYTF
TRBV5-4	few	TRBD2	TRBJ2-3	TGTGCCAGCAGCGCACCACTAGCGGGGGGGCGTCGGAGCACAGATACGCAGTATTTT	CASSAPLAGGRRSTDTQYF
TRBV5-1	once	NA	TRBJ2-7	TGCGCCAGCAGCGCAGGGGGGTTCTACGAGCAGTACTTC	CASSAGGFYEQYF
TRBV27	NA	TRBD1	TRBJ1-5	TGTGCCAGCAGTCCCAGAGGACAGGGGAACGAGCGGGCCCGACGGGGGGCCCAGCATTTT	CASSPRGQGNERARRGAQHF
TRBV7-9	NA	NA	TRBJ2-3	TGTGCCAGCAGCAAAGGGGACAACGCAGATACGCAGTATTTT	CASSKGDNADTQYF
TRBV10-2	NA	NA	TRBJ1-3	TGCGCCAGCAGCCCCGGGACTCAGGGAAAACGAAACACCATATATTTT	CASSPGTQGKRNTIYF
TRBV15	NA	NA	TRBJ2-2	TGTGCCACCAGCAGAGGAGGGGGAGACACCGGGGAGCTGTTTTTT	CATSRGGGDTGELFF
TRBV2	once	NA	TRBJ2-2	TGTGCCAGCAGCCAAGGGGTCACCGGGGAGCTGTTTTTT	CASSQGVTGELFF
TRBV7-9	NA	TRBD2	TRBJ2-1	TGTGCCAGCAGCTTAGGCGGGGGAGCCTACAATGAGCAGTTCTTC	CASSLGGGAYNEQFF
TRBV5-1	NA	NA	TRBJ1-1	TGCGCCAGCAGGACCGGGTCTAGTCTCACTGAAGCTTTCTTT	CASRTGSSLTEAFF
TRBV4-2	NA	NA	TRBJ1-6	TGTGCCAGCAGCCAAGCGGGGGGACGGGCCGCGAATTCACCCCTCCACTTT	CASSQAGGRAANSPLHF
TRBV11-2	once	NA	TRBJ2-3	TGTGCCAGCAGCGGGGGGGGCGGTAGTTTGGCAGATACGCAGTATTTT	CASSGGGGSLADTQYF
TRBV7-2	NA	NA	TRBJ1-2	TGTGCCAGCAGCTTAGCGGAAGGGGGTGGTTATGGCTACACCTTC	CASSLAEGGGYGYTF
TRBV15	NA	TRBD1	TRBJ1-2	TGTGCCACCAGCAGAGTGGGACAGGGTAATGGCTACACCTTC	CATSRVGQGNGYTF
TRBV5-1	NA	NA	TRBJ2-2	TGCGCCAGCAGTCCCGACATCTTCTCACGGAACACCGGGGAGCTGTTTTTT	CASSPDIFSRNTGELFF
TRBV3-1/TRBV3-2	once	TRBD1	TRBJ2-7	TGTGCCAGCAGCCAAGAACAGGGGCCCTACGAGCAGTACTTC	CASSQEQGPYEQYF
TRBV7-9	few	NA	TRBJ1-1	TGTGCCAGCGGTATCCCACAGGCGAAGGGTCGGAACACTGAAGCTTTCTTT	CASGIPQAKGRNTEAFF
TRBV5-4	NA	NA	TRBJ1-3	TGTGCCAGCAGCTTGGCCGGGGGGTCTTCTGGAAACACCATATATTTT	CASSLAGGSSGNTIYF
TRBV7-9	NA	NA	TRBJ2-1	TGTGCCAGCAGGGCGAGTGGGGGGACAGAAGGGATCAATGAGCAGTTCTTC	CASRASGGTEGINEQFF
TRBV5-8	NA	TRBD1	TRBJ1-5	TGTGCCAGCAGCTTGGGCGGACAGGCTATTAACAATCAGCCCCAGCATTTT	CASSLGGQAINNQPQHF
TRBV3-1/TRBV3-2	NA	TRBD1	TRBJ1-1	TGTGCCAGCAGCCTCGGGACAGCTATACAGGACACTGAAGCTTTCTTT	CASSLGTAIQDTEAFF
TRBV5-5	NA	TRBD2	TRBJ2-5	TGTGCCAGCAGCTTGGGCCCGGGACTAGTAAAGGAGACCCAGTACTTC	CASSLGPGLVKETQYF
TRBV7-8	NA	TRBD1	TRBJ1-1	TGTGCCAGCAGCCCCTTAGGGAGCAGGGGGTGGACTGAAGCTTTCTTT	CASSPLGSRGWTEAFF
TRBV27	NA	NA	TRBJ1-5	TGTGCCAGCAGCCACTTCGATCAGCCCCAGCATTTT	CASSHFDQPQHF
TRBV11-1	NA	NA	TRBJ2-1	TGTGCCAGCAGCTTAGTGGCGGGTAGCCACTACAATGAGCAGTTCTTC	CASSLVAGSHYNEQFF
TRBV4-1	NA	TRBD1	TRBJ1-4	TGCGCCAGCAGCACCCGGGACAGTAATGAAAAACTGTTTTTT	CASSTRDSNEKLFF
TRBV7-2	NA	NA	TRBJ2-1	TGTGCCAGCAGCTTACAGGGATCCATCCAGCAGTTCTTC	CASSLQGSIQQFF
TRBV19	NA	TRBD1	TRBJ2-7	TGTGCCAGTAGTATAGACACAGGGGTCTACGAGCAGTACTTC	CASSIDTGVYEQYF
TRBV4-1	NA	NA	TRBJ2-7	TGCGCCAGCAGCCCTGGCCAGTCAAGCTCCTACGAGCAGTACTTC	CASSPGQSSSYEQYF
TRBV30	NA	TRBD1	TRBJ1-2	TGTGCCTGGAGTACAGGGGGAAACTATGGCTACACCTTC	CAWSTGGNYGYTF
TRBV4-1	NA	TRBD1	TRBJ2-3	TGCGCCAGCAGCCAAGATCATAAGGGGGCAGTGACAGATACGCAGTATTTT	CASSQDHKGAVTDTQYF
TRBV10-3	NA	TRBD1	TRBJ1-2	TGTGCCATCAGCTTCTCCGGGACAGTCGACTATGGCTACACCTTC	CAISFSGTVDYGYTF
TRBV5-6	NA	TRBD2	TRBJ2-1	TGTGCCAGCAGCAGGACTAGCGGGGTCCGTGTCGACAATGAGCAGTTCTTC	CASSRTSGVRVDNEQFF
TRBV28	NA	NA	TRBJ2-3	TGTGCCAGCAGTTGGGAACAGGGCCCAGATACGCAGTATTTT	CASSWEQGPDTQYF
TRBV5-1	NA	NA	TRBJ2-7	TGCGCCAGCAGCTTACCAGGGTCTGAGCAGTACTTC	CASSLPGSEQYF
TRBV10-3	NA	TRBD1	TRBJ1-5	TGTGCCACCGGGACAGCAGAGAATCAGCCCCCGCATTTT	CATGTAENQPPHF
TRBV13	NA	TRBD1	TRBJ1-6	TGTGCCAGCAGCTCCGGGACAGGGGATTCACCCCTCCACTTT	CASSSGTGDSPLHF
TRBV21-1	NA	NA	TRBJ1-2	TGTGCCAGCAGCAAAGTTCCTTCCGAGGGCAACTATGGCTACACCTTC	CASSKVPSEGNYGYTF
TRBV2	NA	TRBD1	TRBJ1-2	TGTGCCAGCAGTCCTACCACAGGGGGCTATGGCTACACCTTC	CASSPTTGGYGYTF
TRBV5-1	NA	TRBD1	TRBJ1-2	TGCGCCAGCAGCTTGGAAACAGGGGGCCGTTATGGCTACACCTTC	CASSLETGGRYGYTF
TRBV6-4	NA	TRBD1	TRBJ1-1	TGTGCCAGCAGTGAGACAGGGTACGGTAACACTGAAGCTTTCTTT	CASSETGYGNTEAFF
TRBV27	NA	TRBD2	TRBJ2-1	TGTGCCAGCAGTTTTGTAGCGGGGGGGCTCAATGGGCAGTTCTTC	CASSFVAGGLNGQFF
TRBV6-5	NA	TRBD1	TRBJ2-7	TGTGCCAGCAGCCCAGGGGGCGCAAACTCCTACGAGCAGTACTTC	CASSPGGANSYEQYF
TRBV2	NA	TRBD2	TRBJ2-1	TGTGCCAGCTGGCGGGGGGCCAATGAGCAGTTCTTC	CASWRGANEQFF
TRBV28	once	TRBD1	TRBJ1-6	TGTGCCAGCAGTCTTAAATCCGGGACAGGGAAATCACCCCTCCACTTT	CASSLKSGTGKSPLHF
TRBV10-3	NA	NA	TRBJ2-2	TGTGCCATCCATGGGCAGACGAACACCGGGGAGCTGTTTTTT	CAIHGQTNTGELFF
TRBV14	NA	NA	TRBJ1-6	TGTGCCAGCAGCCAAGAGACAGTGAATTCACCCCTCCACTTT	CASSQETVNSPLHF
TRBV5-1	NA	NA	TRBJ1-1	TGCGCCAGCAGCCAGGACTGGGACACTGAAGCTTTCTTT	CASSQDWDTEAFF
TRBV6-1	NA	NA	TRBJ1-5	TGTGCCAGCAGTGAAGCCGAATTGGGAGGTCAGCCCCAGCATTTT	CASSEAELGGQPQHF
TRBV9	NA	NA	TRBJ1-3	TGTGCCAGCAGCGTGGCATCAGGCATCTCTGGAAACACCATATATTTT	CASSVASGISGNTIYF